This T cell receptor (beta chain) appears in the sequencing data of a study of cytomegalovirus exposure and HLA in healthy donors. Whole-study findings and limits: Further analysis, carried out later, found HLA-associated TCR beta chains more clonally expanded than equally common other chains. The study carried out a later analysis of TCR beta sequences. It associated some 15,000 of them with specific HLA alleles at a false discovery rate of 0.05. Cytomegalovirus status was reportedly diagnosed by the classifier with high specificity and sensitivity. Per a prior analysis, the majority of TCR beta V segments were productive roughly 87% or roughly 30% of the time.

This CDR3 contains 15 residues. The germline gives CDR1 SGHVS, CDR2 FQNEAQ. J gave up 4 bases and V 5 bases, and 6 bases lay outside the gene matches. This clone was detected only a few times. Its target is unknown. The PCR ran on 60 Vbeta and 13 Jbeta primers. TCRdb keeps only in-frame clones here, not all; method: immunoSEQ multiplex PCR. The top ten clones hold roughly 3% of a sample with tens of thousands of clones, 76% of them seen once. The sequence was obtained from a young man in good health and CMV-seronegative. The sample comprised PBMCs. The V and J genes are TRBV7-8 and TRBJ1-2; 11 positions agree with TRBD1. The CDR3 coding sequence is TGTGCCAGCAGCATAGGACAGGGGGCTGTCTATGGCTACACCTTC. Encoded protein: CASSIGQGAVYGYTF.